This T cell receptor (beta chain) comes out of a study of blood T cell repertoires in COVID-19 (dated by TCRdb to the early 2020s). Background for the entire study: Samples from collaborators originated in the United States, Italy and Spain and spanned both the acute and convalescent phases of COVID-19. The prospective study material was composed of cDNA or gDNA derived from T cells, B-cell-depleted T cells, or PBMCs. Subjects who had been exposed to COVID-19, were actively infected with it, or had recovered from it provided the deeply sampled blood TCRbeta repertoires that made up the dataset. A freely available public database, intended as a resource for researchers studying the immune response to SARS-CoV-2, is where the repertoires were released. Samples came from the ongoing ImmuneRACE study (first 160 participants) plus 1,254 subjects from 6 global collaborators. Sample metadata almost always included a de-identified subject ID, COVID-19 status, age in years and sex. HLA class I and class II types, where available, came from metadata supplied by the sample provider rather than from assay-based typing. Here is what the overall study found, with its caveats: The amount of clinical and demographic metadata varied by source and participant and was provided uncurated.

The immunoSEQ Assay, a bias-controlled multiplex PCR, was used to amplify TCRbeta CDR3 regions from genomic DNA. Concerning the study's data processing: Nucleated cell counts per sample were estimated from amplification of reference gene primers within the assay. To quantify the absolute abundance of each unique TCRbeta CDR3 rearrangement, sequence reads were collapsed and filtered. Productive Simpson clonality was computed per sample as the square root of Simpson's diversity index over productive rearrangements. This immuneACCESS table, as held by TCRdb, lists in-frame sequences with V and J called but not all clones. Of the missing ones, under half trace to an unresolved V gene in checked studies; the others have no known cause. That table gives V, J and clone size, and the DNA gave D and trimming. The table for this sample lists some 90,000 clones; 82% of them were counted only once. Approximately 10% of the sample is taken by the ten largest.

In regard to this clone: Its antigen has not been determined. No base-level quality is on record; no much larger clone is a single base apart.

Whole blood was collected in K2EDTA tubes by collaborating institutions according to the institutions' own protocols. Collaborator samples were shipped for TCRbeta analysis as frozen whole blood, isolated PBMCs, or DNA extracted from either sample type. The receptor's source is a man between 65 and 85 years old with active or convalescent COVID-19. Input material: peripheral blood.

The CDR3 reads CARPPLRQAVVGEQYF. The nucleotide sequence reads TGTGCCAGACCCCCCCTCCGACAGGCAGTAGTAGGCGAGCAGTACTTC. The chain is encoded by TRBV27 joined to TRBJ2-7; a weak D assignment points to TRBD1 (6 bases agree). At the junction V is shortened by 9 bases and J by 6 bases, with 27 bases in between. The CDR3 runs 16 amino acids, cysteine and phenylalanine included. Only the CDR3 DNA is retained, 48 bases long and in frame from the first base. For CDR1 and CDR2, the germline V gene (reference sequence) lists MNHEY and SMNVEV.